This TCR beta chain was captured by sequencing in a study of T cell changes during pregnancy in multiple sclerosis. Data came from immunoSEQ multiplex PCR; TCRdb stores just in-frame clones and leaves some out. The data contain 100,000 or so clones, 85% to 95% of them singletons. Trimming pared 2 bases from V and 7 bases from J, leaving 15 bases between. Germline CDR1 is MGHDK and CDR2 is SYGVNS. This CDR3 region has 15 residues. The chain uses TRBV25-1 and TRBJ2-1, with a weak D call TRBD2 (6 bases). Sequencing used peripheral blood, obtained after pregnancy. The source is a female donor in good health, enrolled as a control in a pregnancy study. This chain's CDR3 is CASSEGALAWNEQFF. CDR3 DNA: TGTGCCAGCAGTGAAGGTGCACTAGCTTGGAATGAGCAGTTCTTC.